Listed below are T cell receptor beta chains from one sample, sequenced in a study of T-cell memory formation after mild COVID-19. TCRdb reprocessed the 5' RACE reads via MiXCR and lists one record per CDR3 protein. This sample has 200,000 to 250,000 distinct CDR3 sequences, with more than 8% found just once. Specimen: PBMCs or a T cell subset sorted from them (not recorded which). These receptor sequences come from a young man who had mild COVID-19 (a few samples of this study predate the infection). Cell type and time point are not known. CDR3s include the opening cysteine and the closing phenylalanine or tryptophan. D genes are given only for firm matches. Expanded clones are given a class, and other clones once, few, many or no size at all.

length	size	D	V	J	CDR3	DNA
15	-	TRBD1	TRBV11-2	TRBJ1-5	CASSLTQGARQPQHF	TGTGCCAGCAGCCTAACACAGGGGGCTCGGCAGCCCCAGCATTTT
13	many	-	TRBV5-1	TRBJ1-6	CASSLEFNSPLHF	TGCGCCAGCAGCTTGGAATTCAATTCACCCCTCCACTTT
18	many	-	TRBV9	TRBJ1-5	CASTEVYLGGALNQPQHF	TGTGCCAGCACCGAGGTGTACCTGGGTGGGGCCCTTAATCAGCCCCAGCATTTT
17	-	-	TRBV4-1	TRBJ1-2	CASSHPTTAGTGYGYTF	TGCGCCAGCAGCCACCCCACCACCGCCGGGACCGGCTATGGCTACACCTTC
16	many	-	TRBV5-1	TRBJ2-1	CASSFSSTPVGGEQFF	TGCGCCAGCAGCTTCTCCTCTACCCCGGTCGGGGGTGAGCAGTTCTTC
13	many	-	TRBV6-6	TRBJ2-1	CASSPTAYNEQFF	TGTGCCAGCAGCCCGACCGCCTACAATGAGCAGTTCTTC
14	few	-	TRBV25-1	TRBJ1-1	CASSRAGAATEAFF	TGTGCCAGCAGTCGTGCTGGGGCAGCCACTGAAGCTTTCTTT
11	-	-	TRBV2	TRBJ2-3	CARGSTDTQYF	TGTGCCAGAGGGAGCACAGATACGCAGTATTTT
15	-	TRBD2	TRBV28	TRBJ2-5	CASSLSLADQETQYF	TGTGCCAGCAGTTTATCCCTAGCGGATCAAGAGACCCAGTACTTC
12	-	-	TRBV6-6	TRBJ2-5	CASAVWQETQYF	TGTGCCAGCGCAGTTTGGCAAGAGACCCAGTACTTC
16	-	-	TRBV6-5	TRBJ2-1	CASSYSGSPIYNEQFF	TGTGCCAGCAGTTACTCCGGATCTCCTATCTACAATGAGCAGTTCTTC
13	-	-	TRBV20-1	TRBJ1-6	CSAGPKFPSPLHF	TGCAGTGCCGGCCCTAAGTTCCCGTCGCCCCTCCACTTT
15	few	-	TRBV6-5	TRBJ1-5	CASSYSRVSGQPQHF	TGTGCCAGCAGTTACAGTAGGGTGTCGGGACAGCCCCAGCATTTT
12	few	-	TRBV12-3/TRBV12-4	TRBJ1-2	CASSWDWDGYTF	TGTGCCAGCAGCTGGGACTGGGATGGCTACACCTTC
14	few	TRBD1	TRBV5-1	TRBJ1-2	CASGKLDRADGYTF	TGCGCCAGCGGGAAACTCGACAGGGCGGATGGCTACACCTTC
11	-	-	TRBV7-2	TRBJ1-2	CASSLVRGYTF	TGTGCCAGCAGCTTAGTACGGGGCTACACCTTC
14	many	-	TRBV7-3	TRBJ2-3	CASSLVGVRDTQYF	TGTGCCAGCAGCTTAGTAGGGGTCCGAGATACGCAGTATTTT
16	once	-	TRBV15	TRBJ2-4	CATSRTGAGAKNIQYF	TGTGCCACCAGTAGAACGGGGGCCGGGGCCAAAAACATTCAGTACTTC
15	-	-	TRBV12-3/TRBV12-4	TRBJ2-3	CASSPDRSGTDTQYF	TGTGCCAGCAGTCCCGACAGAAGCGGCACAGATACGCAGTATTTT
12	many	-	TRBV5-6	TRBJ2-1	CASSLRSNEQFF	TGTGCCAGCAGTCTCAGGTCGAATGAGCAGTTCTTC
16	many	TRBD2	TRBV7-2	TRBJ2-5	CASSLVRLAGRETQYF	TGTGCCAGCAGCTTAGTTCGACTAGCAGGGCGCGAGACCCAGTACTTC
18	many	TRBD2	TRBV7-9	TRBJ2-3	CASASGTSGGAIRATQYF	TGTGCCAGCGCCTCCGGGACTAGCGGGGGGGCCATACGAGCTACGCAGTATTTT
14	-	-	TRBV12-3/TRBV12-4	TRBJ1-6	CASKTGSYNSPLHF	TGTGCCAGCAAGACGGGCTCCTATAATTCACCCCTCCACTTT
12	few	-	TRBV10-1	TRBJ2-7	CASSQNEDEQYF	TGCGCCAGCAGTCAGAATGAAGACGAGCAGTACTTC
16	few	TRBD1	TRBV6-1	TRBJ2-6	CASSKQGSAGANVLTF	TGTGCCAGCAGTAAACAGGGGTCAGCTGGGGCCAACGTCCTGACTTTC
13	many	TRBD2	TRBV6-5	TRBJ2-1	CASSLHDSGGAFF	TGTGCCAGCAGTTTGCACGATAGCGGGGGGGCCTTCTTC
13	many	-	TRBV7-2	TRBJ2-5	CASSARQEETQYF	TGTGCCAGCAGCGCCCGACAGGAAGAGACCCAGTACTTC
14	-	-	TRBV10-3	TRBJ2-5	CAISKQGEGETQYF	TGTGCCATCAGTAAACAGGGAGAGGGAGAGACCCAGTACTTC
15	many	-	TRBV5-1	TRBJ2-3	CASSLARADTDTQYF	TGCGCCAGCAGCTTGGCTCGGGCGGACACAGATACGCAGTATTTT
13	few	-	TRBV5-1	TRBJ2-5	CASSSGAKETQYF	TGCGCCAGCAGCTCGGGGGCAAAGGAGACCCAGTACTTC
14	few	TRBD1	TRBV27	TRBJ1-1	CASSSTGGHTEAFF	TGTGCCAGCAGTAGCACAGGGGGCCACACTGAAGCTTTCTTT
13	-	-	TRBV4-1	TRBJ2-5	CASIQGPQETQYF	TGCGCCAGCATCCAAGGACCTCAAGAGACCCAGTACTTC
16	few	-	TRBV18	TRBJ1-2	CASSPRPTTGGYGYTF	TGTGCCAGCTCACCACGTCCCACAACGGGGGGATATGGCTACACCTTC
14	few	-	TRBV3-1	TRBJ1-1	CASSNGPVNTEAFF	TGTGCCAGCAGTAATGGACCGGTAAACACTGAAGCTTTCTTT
15	many	TRBD1	TRBV5-1	TRBJ2-2	CASSLMTGKAGELFF	TGCGCCAGCAGCTTGATGACAGGGAAAGCCGGGGAGCTGTTTTTT
14	few	-	TRBV10-3	TRBJ1-1	CAIRETGRSTEAFF	TGTGCCATCAGGGAAACAGGGAGGAGCACTGAAGCTTTCTTT
15	-	-	TRBV12-3/TRBV12-4	TRBJ2-5	CASSRGGASEETQYF	TGTGCCAGCAGTCGTGGGGGGGCCTCTGAAGAGACCCAGTACTTC
12	few	-	TRBV13	TRBJ1-2	CASSSTGFGYTF	TGTGCCAGCAGCTCAACAGGGTTTGGCTACACCTTC
15	few	TRBD1	TRBV6-5	TRBJ2-5	CASSYRQGKGETQYF	TGTGCCAGCAGTTACCGACAGGGCAAGGGAGAGACCCAGTACTTC
13	many	-	TRBV12-3/TRBV12-4	TRBJ1-4	CASRPHRDEKLFF	TGTGCCAGCAGGCCCCACAGGGATGAAAAACTGTTTTTT
12	few	-	TRBV10-3	TRBJ2-3	CASSTQPDTQYF	TGTGCCAGCTCAACTCAGCCGGATACGCAGTATTTT
14	many	-	TRBV2	TRBJ1-1	CASSSPNNRDEAFF	TGTGCCAGCAGTTCGCCAAATAATCGGGATGAAGCTTTCTTT
15	-	-	TRBV5-1	TRBJ2-2	CASSLGQPGTGELFF	TGCGCCAGCAGCTTGGGACAGCCTGGGACCGGGGAGCTGTTTTTT
13	many	-	TRBV2	TRBJ2-1	CAGKQGGLNEQFF	TGTGCCGGCAAACAGGGTGGGCTCAATGAGCAGTTCTTC
14	-	-	TRBV3-1	TRBJ2-1	CASSPRPNYNEQFF	TGTGCCAGCAGCCCGAGGCCTAACTACAATGAGCAGTTCTTC
13	many	-	TRBV6-4	TRBJ2-3	CASSDTETDTQYF	TGTGCCAGCAGTGACACAGAAACAGATACGCAGTATTTT
17	-	-	TRBV18	TRBJ2-1	CASSPPSFSEGYNEQFF	TGTGCCAGCTCACCACCGTCCTTCTCCGAGGGGTACAATGAGCAGTTCTTC
15	many	TRBD2	TRBV6-2/TRBV6-3	TRBJ2-1	CASSGAGGPSSEQFF	TGTGCCAGCAGTGGGGCGGGGGGGCCTTCTAGTGAGCAGTTCTTC
18	many	TRBD2	TRBV9	TRBJ2-2	CASSQQQLAGATTGELFF	TGTGCCAGCAGTCAACAACAACTAGCGGGGGCCACCACCGGGGAGCTGTTTTTT
16	-	-	TRBV7-6	TRBJ1-1	CASTEGVGRPSTEAFF	TGTGCCAGCACCGAAGGGGTTGGCAGGCCGAGCACTGAAGCTTTCTTT
14	-	-	TRBV7-9	TRBJ1-2	CASSLPGSNYGYTF	TGTGCCAGCAGCCTCCCGGGGTCTAACTATGGCTACACCTTC
16	many	TRBD1	TRBV11-2	TRBJ2-4	CASSSTGTALENIQYF	TGTGCCAGCAGCTCAACCGGGACAGCCCTCGAAAACATTCAGTACTTC
15	-	TRBD1	TRBV7-2	TRBJ1-2	CASSFRTGPNYGYTF	TGTGCCAGCAGCTTTCGGACAGGGCCTAACTATGGCTACACCTTC
13	-	-	TRBV29-1	TRBJ2-2	CSVGTQNTGELFF	TGCAGCGTGGGGACACAGAACACCGGGGAGCTGTTTTTT
14	-	TRBD1	TRBV6-5	TRBJ1-2	CASSHGQGNYGYTF	TGTGCCAGCAGTCACGGACAGGGAAACTATGGCTACACCTTC
14	many	-	TRBV4-3	TRBJ2-7	CASSQEFEGLEQYF	TGCGCCAGCAGCCAAGAATTCGAGGGGCTGGAGCAGTACTTC
13	-	TRBD1	TRBV2	TRBJ1-5	CASSGTGVQPQHF	TGTGCCAGCAGTGGGACAGGGGTACAGCCCCAGCATTTT
18	-	-	TRBV4-3	TRBJ2-1	CASSQEPPTSGSYNEQFF	TGCGCCAGCAGCCAAGAACCACCCACCTCTGGCTCCTACAATGAGCAGTTCTTC
14	few	-	TRBV7-2	TRBJ1-2	CASSLGVMNYGYTF	TGTGCCAGCAGCTTAGGTGTCATGAACTATGGCTACACCTTC
14	-	-	TRBV7-9	TRBJ2-5	CASSLMGKGETQYF	TGTGCCAGCAGCTTAATGGGGAAAGGAGAGACCCAGTACTTC